The present T cell receptor beta chain was sequenced within a study of regulatory T cells in long-lasting Graves disease. There are many counts of this clonotype. The antigen is unknown. CDR3-region Arm-PCR and iRepertoire HTBI primers produced the TCR beta libraries. TCRdb called the multiplex PCR reads again in MiXCR, with one record for every CDR3 protein. The sample consists of 360,000 or so distinct CDR3 sequences, around 17% of them appearing once. Trimming stripped 1 base from V and 0 bases from J, with 12 bases between. Germline values: CDR1 KGHSH, CDR2 LQKENI. The CDR3 is made up of 17 amino acids. Study observations and caveats: Newly diagnosed disease favored TRBV20-1 and TRBJ2-1 over persistent disease.

The time point is: newly diagnosed GD, antithyroid drugs for less than 3 months. PBMC RNA served as the TCR library source. The sample also formed part of further work on T cells in Graves' hyperthyroidism and ophthalmopathy.

This rearrangement joins TRBV18 to TRBJ2-2, with unresolved D. The source material was peripheral blood mononuclear cells (PBMCs), sampled at new diagnosis, from a patient treated with antithyroid drugs. The TCR sequence derives from a middle-aged man with Graves disease. CDR3 region: CASSPLQLRANTGELFF. The CDR3 nucleotides are TGTGCCAGCTCACCACTTCAGTTACGAGCGAACACCGGGGAGCTGTTTTTT.